The clone carrying this T cell receptor (beta chain) is large (0.1 to 1%) in the sample. The source of the sample is a study of neurological immune-mediated disorders. Germline V gene lookup returns CDR1 SEHNR and CDR2 FQNEAQ (reference sequence). V lost 5 bases to trimming and J lost 1 base, with 16 bases between them. CDR3 length: 16 amino acids. The cDNA was synthesized by means of template-switch 5'RACE, which was carried out with 10-nucleotide random UMIs. From 15-18 subjects, each sequencing run yielded over 170 million TCR-beta sequences. TCRdb re-called the 5' RACE reads through MiXCR, storing one row per CDR3 protein. The sample lists 11,000 to 15,000 distinct CDR3 sequences, approximately 13% seen once, with roughly two fifths in the top ten.

This TCR derives from a female donor with HTLV-1-associated myelopathy (HAM/TSP). The chain links TRBV7-9 to TRBJ2-3; no clear D. Sequencing input: CD8+ T cells from blood. The CDR3, as DNA: TGTGCCAGCAGCCCCCCTGGGGTGGTCCGCACAGATACGCAGTATTTT. Protein: CASSPPGVVRTDTQYF.